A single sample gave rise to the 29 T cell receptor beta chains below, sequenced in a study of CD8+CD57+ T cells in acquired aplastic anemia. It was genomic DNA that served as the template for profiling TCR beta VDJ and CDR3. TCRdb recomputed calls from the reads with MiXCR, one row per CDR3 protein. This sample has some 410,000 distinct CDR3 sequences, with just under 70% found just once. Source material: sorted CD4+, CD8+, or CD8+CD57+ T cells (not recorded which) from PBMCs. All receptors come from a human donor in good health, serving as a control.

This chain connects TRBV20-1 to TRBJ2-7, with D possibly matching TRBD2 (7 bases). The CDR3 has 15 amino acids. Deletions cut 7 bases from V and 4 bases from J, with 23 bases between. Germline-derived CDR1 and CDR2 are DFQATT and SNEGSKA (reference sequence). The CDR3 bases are TGCAGTGTTAGGGAGGGACAAGGTAACTATTACGAGCAGTACTTC. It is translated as CSVREGQGNYYEQYF.

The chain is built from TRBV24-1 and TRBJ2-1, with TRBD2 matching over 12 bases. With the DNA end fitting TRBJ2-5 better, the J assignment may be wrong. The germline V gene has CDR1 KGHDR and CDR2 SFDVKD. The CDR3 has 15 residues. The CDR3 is CATRMLAGGEETQYF. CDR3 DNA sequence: TGTGCCACCAGGATGCTAGCGGGGGGGGAAGAGACCCAGTACTTC.

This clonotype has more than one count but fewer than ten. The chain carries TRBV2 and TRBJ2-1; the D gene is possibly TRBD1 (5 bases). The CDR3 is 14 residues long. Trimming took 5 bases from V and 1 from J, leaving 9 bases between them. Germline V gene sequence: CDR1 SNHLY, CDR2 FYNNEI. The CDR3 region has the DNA TGTGCCAGCAGTTTAACAGGATCCTACAATGAGCAGTTCTTC. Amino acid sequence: CASSLTGSYNEQFF.

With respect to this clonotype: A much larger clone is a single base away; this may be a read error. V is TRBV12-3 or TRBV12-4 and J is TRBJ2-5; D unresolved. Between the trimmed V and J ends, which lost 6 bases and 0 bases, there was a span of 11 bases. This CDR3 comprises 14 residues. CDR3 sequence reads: CASSPTEHQETQYF. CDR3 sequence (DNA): TGTGCCAGCAGCCCGACGGAACACCAAGAGACCCAGTACTTC.

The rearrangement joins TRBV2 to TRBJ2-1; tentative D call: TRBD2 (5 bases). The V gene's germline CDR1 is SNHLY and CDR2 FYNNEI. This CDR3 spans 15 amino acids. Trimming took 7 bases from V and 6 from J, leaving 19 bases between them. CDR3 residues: CASMWGEGIGNEQFF. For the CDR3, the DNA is TGTGCCAGCATGTGGGGAGAAGGCATTGGCAATGAGCAGTTCTTC.

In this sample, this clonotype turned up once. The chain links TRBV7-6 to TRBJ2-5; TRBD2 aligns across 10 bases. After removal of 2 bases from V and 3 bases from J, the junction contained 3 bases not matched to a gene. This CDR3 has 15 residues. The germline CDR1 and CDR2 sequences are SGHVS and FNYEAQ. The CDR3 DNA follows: TGTGCCAGCAGCTTACTAGCGGGGGCCGAAGAGACCCAGTACTTC. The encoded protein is CASSLLAGAEETQYF.

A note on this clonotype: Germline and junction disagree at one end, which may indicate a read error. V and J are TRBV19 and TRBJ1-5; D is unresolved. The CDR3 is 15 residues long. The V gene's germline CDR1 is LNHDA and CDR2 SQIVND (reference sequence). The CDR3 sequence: CASSITPDGLSPQLF. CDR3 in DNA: TGTGCCAGTAGTATTACCCCGGACGGACTCTCCCCCCAACTTTTT.

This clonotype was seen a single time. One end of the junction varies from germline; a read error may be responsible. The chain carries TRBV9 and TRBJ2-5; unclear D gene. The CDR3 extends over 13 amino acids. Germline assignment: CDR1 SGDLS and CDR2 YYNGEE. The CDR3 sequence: CASNELRVGHQYF. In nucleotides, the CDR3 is TGTGCCAGCAATGAACTTCGGGTCGGGCACCAGTATTTC.

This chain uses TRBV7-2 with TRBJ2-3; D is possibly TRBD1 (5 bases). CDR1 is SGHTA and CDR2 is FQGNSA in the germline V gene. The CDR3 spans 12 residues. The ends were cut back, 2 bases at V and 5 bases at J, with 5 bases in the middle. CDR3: CASSLTGDTQYF. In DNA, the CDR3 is TGTGCCAGCAGCTTAACAGGAGATACGCAGTATTTT.

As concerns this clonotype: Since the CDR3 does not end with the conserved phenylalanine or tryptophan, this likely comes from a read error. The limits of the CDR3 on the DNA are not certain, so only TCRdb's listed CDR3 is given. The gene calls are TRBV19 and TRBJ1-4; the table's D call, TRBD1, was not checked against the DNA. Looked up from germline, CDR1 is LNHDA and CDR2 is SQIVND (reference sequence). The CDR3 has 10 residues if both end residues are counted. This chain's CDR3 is CASSGQGASV.

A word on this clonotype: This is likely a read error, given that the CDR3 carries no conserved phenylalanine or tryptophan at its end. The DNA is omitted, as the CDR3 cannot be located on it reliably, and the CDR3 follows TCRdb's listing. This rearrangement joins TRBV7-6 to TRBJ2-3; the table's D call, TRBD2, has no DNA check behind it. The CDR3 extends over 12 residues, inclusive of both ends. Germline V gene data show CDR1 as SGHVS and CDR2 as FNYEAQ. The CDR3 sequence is CASSLAPGSSEQ.

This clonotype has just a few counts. This chain's CDR3 is CATSRVKESEQYF. The CDR3 DNA reads TGTGCCACCAGCAGAGTAAAGGAGAGCGAGCAGTACTTC. The gene calls are TRBV15 and TRBJ2-7; D gene unclear. Trimming removed 1 base from V and 6 bases from J, with 10 bases in between. From germline, CDR1 is LNHNV and CDR2 YYDKDF (reference sequence). The CDR3 extends over 13 amino acids.

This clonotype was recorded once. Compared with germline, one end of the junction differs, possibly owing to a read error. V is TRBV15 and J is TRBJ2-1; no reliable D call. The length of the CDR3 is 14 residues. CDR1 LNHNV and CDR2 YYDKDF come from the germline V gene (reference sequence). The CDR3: CATSREEIDNEQSF. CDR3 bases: TGTGCCACCAGCAGAGAGGAGATAGACAATGAGCAGTCCTTC.

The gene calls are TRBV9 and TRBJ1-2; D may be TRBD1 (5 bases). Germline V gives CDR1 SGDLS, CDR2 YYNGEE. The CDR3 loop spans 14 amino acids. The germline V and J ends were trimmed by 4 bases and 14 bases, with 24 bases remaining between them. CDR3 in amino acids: CASSISLDGHTDTF. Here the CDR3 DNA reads TGTGCCAGCAGCATAAGTCTTGATGGACACACAGATACCTTC.

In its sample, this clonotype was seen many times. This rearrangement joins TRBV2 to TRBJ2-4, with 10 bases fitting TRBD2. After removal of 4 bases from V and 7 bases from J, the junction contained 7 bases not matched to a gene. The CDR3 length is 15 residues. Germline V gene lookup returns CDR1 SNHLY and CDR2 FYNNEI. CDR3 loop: CASSGASGGGNIQYF. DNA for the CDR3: TGTGCCAGCAGTGGTGCTAGCGGGGGAGGGAACATTCAGTACTTC.

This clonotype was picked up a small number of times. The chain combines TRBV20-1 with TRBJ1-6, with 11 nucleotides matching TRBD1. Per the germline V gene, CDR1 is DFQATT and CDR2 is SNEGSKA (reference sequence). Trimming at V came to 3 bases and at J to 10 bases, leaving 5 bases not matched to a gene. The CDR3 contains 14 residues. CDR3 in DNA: TGCAGTGCTAGGGGGACAGGGGGTGGGTCACCCCTCCACTTT. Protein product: CSARGTGGGSPLHF.

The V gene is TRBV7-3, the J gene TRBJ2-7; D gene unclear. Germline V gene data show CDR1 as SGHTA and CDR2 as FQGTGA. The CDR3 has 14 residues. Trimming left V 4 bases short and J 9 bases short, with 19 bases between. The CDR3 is CASSSASGVYTQYF. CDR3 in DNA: TGTGCCAGCAGCTCGGCCTCGGGTGTCTACACGCAGTACTTC.

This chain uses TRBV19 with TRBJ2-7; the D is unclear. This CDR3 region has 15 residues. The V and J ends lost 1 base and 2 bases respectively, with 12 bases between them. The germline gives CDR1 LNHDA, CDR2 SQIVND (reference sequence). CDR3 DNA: TGTGCCAGTAGTATAGCGTACGGGTCGACCTACGAGCAGTACTTC. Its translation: CASSIAYGSTYEQYF.

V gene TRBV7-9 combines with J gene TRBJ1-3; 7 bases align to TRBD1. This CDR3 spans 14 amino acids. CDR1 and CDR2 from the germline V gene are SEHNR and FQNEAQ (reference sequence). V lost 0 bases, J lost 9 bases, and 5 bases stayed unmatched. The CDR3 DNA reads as TGTGCCAGCAGCTTAGCCAGGACAGGCACCACCATATATTTT. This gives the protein CASSLARTGTTIYF.

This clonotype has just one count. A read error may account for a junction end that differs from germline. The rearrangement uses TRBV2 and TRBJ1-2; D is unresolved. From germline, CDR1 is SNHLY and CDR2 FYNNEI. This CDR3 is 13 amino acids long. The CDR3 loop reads CASSSANNYGDNF. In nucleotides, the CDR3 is TGTGCCAGCAGCTCGGCTAATAACTACGGCGACAACTTC.

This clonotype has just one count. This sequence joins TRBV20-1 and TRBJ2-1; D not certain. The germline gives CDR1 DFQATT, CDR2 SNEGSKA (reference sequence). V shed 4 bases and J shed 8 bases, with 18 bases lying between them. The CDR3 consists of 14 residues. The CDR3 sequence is CSAMNGLTRDEQFF. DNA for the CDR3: TGCAGTGCTATGAATGGGTTGACGCGCGATGAGCAGTTCTTC.

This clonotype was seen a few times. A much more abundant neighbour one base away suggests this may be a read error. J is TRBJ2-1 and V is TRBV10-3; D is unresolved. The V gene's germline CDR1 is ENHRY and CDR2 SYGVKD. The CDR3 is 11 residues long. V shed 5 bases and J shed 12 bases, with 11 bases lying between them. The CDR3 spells CAISSETAQFF. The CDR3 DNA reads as TGTGCCATCAGTTCAGAAACAGCGCAGTTCTTC.

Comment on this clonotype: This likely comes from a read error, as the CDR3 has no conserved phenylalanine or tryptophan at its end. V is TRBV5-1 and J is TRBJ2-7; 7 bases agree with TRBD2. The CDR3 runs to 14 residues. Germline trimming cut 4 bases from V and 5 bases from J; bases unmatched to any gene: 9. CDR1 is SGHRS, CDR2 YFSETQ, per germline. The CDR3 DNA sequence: TGCGCCAGCAGCCCTGTCGGGGGAGGGAACGAGCAGTACCTC. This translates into CASSPVGGGNEQYL.

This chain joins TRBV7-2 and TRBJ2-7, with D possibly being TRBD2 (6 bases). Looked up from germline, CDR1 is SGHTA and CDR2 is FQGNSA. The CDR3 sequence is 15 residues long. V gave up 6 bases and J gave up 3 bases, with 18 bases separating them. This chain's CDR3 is CASRPRGELNYEQYF. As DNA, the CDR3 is TGTGCCAGCAGACCCCGCGGGGAACTGAACTACGAGCAGTACTTC.

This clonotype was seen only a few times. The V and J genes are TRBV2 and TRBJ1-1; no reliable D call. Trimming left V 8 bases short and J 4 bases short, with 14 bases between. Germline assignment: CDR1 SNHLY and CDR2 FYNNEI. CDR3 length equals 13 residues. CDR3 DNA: TGTGCCAGCCTCTTTACCTGGGGCACTGAAGCTTTCTTT. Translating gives CASLFTWGTEAFF.

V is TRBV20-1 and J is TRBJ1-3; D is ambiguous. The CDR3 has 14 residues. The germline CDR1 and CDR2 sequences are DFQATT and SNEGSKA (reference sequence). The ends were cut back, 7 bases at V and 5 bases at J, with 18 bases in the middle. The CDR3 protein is CSVKGDISRNTIYF. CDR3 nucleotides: TGCAGTGTTAAAGGTGACATATCTAGAAACACCATATATTTT.

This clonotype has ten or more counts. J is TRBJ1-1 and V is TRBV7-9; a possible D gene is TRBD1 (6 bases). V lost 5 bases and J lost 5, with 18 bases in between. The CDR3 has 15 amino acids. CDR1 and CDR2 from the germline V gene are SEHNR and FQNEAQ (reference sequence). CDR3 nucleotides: TGTGCCAGCAGCGACGGTCGAAGGGGGTATACTGAAGCTTTCTTT. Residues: CASSDGRRGYTEAFF.

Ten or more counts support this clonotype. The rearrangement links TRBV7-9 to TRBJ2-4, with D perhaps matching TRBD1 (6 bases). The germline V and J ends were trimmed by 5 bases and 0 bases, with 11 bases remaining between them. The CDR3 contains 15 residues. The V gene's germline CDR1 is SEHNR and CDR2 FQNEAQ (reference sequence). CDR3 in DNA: TGTGCCAGCAGCGGGGGACAACTAGCCAAAAACATTCAGTACTTC. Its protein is CASSGGQLAKNIQYF. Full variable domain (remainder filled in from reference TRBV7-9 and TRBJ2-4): DTGVSQNPRHKITKRGQNVTFRCDPISEHNRLYWYRQTLGQGPEFLTYFQNEAQLEKSRLLSDRFSAERPKGSFSTLEIQRTEQGDSAMYLCASSGGQLAKNIQYFGAGTRLSVL.

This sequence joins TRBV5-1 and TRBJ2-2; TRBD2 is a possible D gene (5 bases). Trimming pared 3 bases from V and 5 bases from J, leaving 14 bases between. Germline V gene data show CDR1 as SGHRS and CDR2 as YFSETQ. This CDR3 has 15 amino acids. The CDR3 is CASSSARVGTGELFF. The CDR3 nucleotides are TGCGCCAGCAGCTCGGCGAGGGTTGGAACCGGGGAGCTGTTTTTT.